This T cell receptor beta chain was obtained from a study of radiotherapy plus CTLA-4 blockade in lung cancer. The table came from immunoSEQ multiplex PCR; TCRdb's copy has only in-frame clones and leaves some out. The sample has more than 40,000 clones, about 72% seen once. This clone came up a few times. Trimming removed 5 bases from V and 2 bases from J, with 10 bases in between. Germline V gene sequence: CDR1 MNHNY, CDR2 SVGAGI (reference sequence). This CDR3 is built from 13 residues. The V call is TRBV6-6, the J call TRBJ2-7; perhaps TRBD2 as D (6 bases). The starting material was peripheral blood, obtained from a patient treated with radiotherapy plus ipilimumab. This clonotype was obtained from a human donor with non-small cell lung cancer who had stable disease on radiotherapy plus ipilimumab. CDR3 nucleotides: TGTGCCAGCAGTCCGGGCGGGACCTACGAGCAGTACGTC. It specifies CASSPGGTYEQYV.